This entry describes one T cell receptor beta chain. The data were obtained in a study of cytomegalovirus exposure and HLA in healthy donors. Background on the study: The study's early data release held approximately 91 million unique TCRs from HLA-typed donors.

The CDR3 runs to 13 residues. Germline loops: CDR1 MNHEY, CDR2 SVGAGI. Trimming at V came to 6 bases and at J to 3 bases, leaving 4 bases not matched to a gene. 60 Vbeta and 13 Jbeta primers were used in PCR. Data came from immunoSEQ multiplex PCR; TCRdb stores just in-frame clones and leaves some out. The profile covers 110,000 to 150,000 clones, with 70% to 80% appearing a single time and around 1.5% taken by the ten largest. This chain links TRBV6-5 with TRBJ2-7, with 8 nucleotides matching TRBD1. The sequenced material came from PBMCs. The clonotype comes from a female donor in good health and CMV-seronegative. As DNA, the CDR3 is TGTGCCAGCAGCATCGACAGGGGCTACGAGCAGTACTTC. Translating gives CASSIDRGYEQYF.